Given below is one T cell receptor (beta chain) in context. At least ten counts were recorded for this clonotype. No antigen is known for it. It has no much larger one-base neighbor in the sample; base qualities were not kept. This record comes from a study of T-cell reconstitution after alpha-beta-depleted transplantation in children (dated by TCRdb to 2016 to 2017). Study-level background: Using TCR repertoire profiling, the study followed T-cell immune reconstitution in a quantitative way in children after TCRalphabeta/CD19-depleted allogeneic hematopoietic cell transplantation.

The treatment or condition label here, explained by the study, means: allogeneic hematopoietic cell transplantation with graft depleted of TCRalphabeta T cells and CD19 B cells. The transplant recipients were children given TCRalphabeta/CD19-depleted allogeneic hematopoietic cell grafts. The research as a whole found: The frequencies of hyperexpanded clones fell over the following months, and after one year, T-cell counts and TCRbeta diversity were mostly attributed to newly produced T cells. The apparently early alphabetaT-cell count recovery about two months after transplant was reportedly dependent on only several hundred rapidly expanded clones derived from non-depleted graft cells. In some patients, the high TCRbeta diversity seen at day 60 was put down to recipient T cells and intrathymic progenitors that had survived conditioning.

Trimming takes 0 bases from V and 2 bases from J, and the germline ends sit 13 bases apart. Looking up the germline V gene (reference sequence) yields CDR1 DFQATT and CDR2 SNEGSKA. The CDR3, from cysteine to phenylalanine, totals 15 residues. Only the CDR3 DNA is retained, 45 bases long and in frame from the first base. The library relied on PCR. TCRdb names Illumina HiSeq 2500 as the instrument used. Molecular barcoding was employed in the preparation of TCR libraries, with unique molecular identifiers being used to normalize TCRbeta repertoire quantification. Starting from the raw public reads, TCRdb applied fastp trimming at Q25, assembled clones with MiXCR and retained in-frame beta chains. Each CDR3 protein gets just one entry, which takes the most common genes and DNA from the rows behind it. This sample is represented by about 600,000 distinct CDR3 sequences; roughly 13% of them were singletons. 2% to 2.5% of the sample rests with the top ten.

In this chain, TRBV20-1 is recombined with TRBJ2-5; a tentative D match to TRBD2 spans 5 bases. The sample consisted of PBMCs, mostly from graft donor cells, taken 360 days after TCRalphabeta/CD19-depleted stem cell transplant. The sequence came from a male patient younger than 18 who had a stem cell transplant for acute myeloid leukemia, so the T cells may come from the graft donor. The DNA reads TGCAGTGCTAGAGACGCGAGCGGTTCGCAAGAGACCCAGTACTTC. It encodes CSARDASGSQETQYF.